A selection of T cell receptor beta chains follows, all from one sample in a study of blood T cell repertoires in COVID-19. The protocol was immunoSEQ multiplex PCR, while the TCRdb copy is restricted to in-frame clones and leaves out a portion. The sample shows 150,000 to 170,000 clones, roughly nine tenths of them seen only once. Sequencing input: peripheral blood. All receptors come from a man between 45 and 60 years old with acute or convalescent COVID-19. The CDR3 runs from the conserved cysteine through the conserved F or W. Each record gives: CDR3 DNA, CDR3 protein, clone size, V gene, D gene, J gene. The D gene is left open where the match is weak. The size of a clone is reported for some rows only, either as once, few or many, or as a class for expanded clones.

DNA: TGTGCCATCAGTGAGTCGGGAGGGGGTGCTGAAGCTTTCTTT
CDR3: CAISESGGGAEAFF
size: .
V: TRBV10-3
D: .
J: TRBJ1-1

DNA: TGTGCCAGTAGTTTGGAGGGCCGGACTGAAGCTTTCTTT
CDR3: CASSLEGRTEAFF
size: once
V: TRBV19
D: .
J: TRBJ1-1

DNA: TGTGCCAGCAGCTTGTGGGACAGGGCACGCTATGGCTACACCTTC
CDR3: CASSLWDRARYGYTF
size: once
V: TRBV5-6
D: TRBD1
J: TRBJ1-2

DNA: TGTGCCTCACGGACAGGGGGCTATGGCTACACCTTC
CDR3: CASRTGGYGYTF
size: .
V: TRBV9
D: TRBD1
J: TRBJ1-2

DNA: TGTGCCACCACCTCAGGGGCTAGGGACAATGAGCAGTTCTTC
CDR3: CATTSGARDNEQFF
size: .
V: TRBV19
D: .
J: TRBJ2-1

DNA: TGTGCCAGCAGCCAAGGACTAGTAAGGTACGAGCAGTACTTC
CDR3: CASSQGLVRYEQYF
size: .
V: TRBV3-1/TRBV3-2
D: .
J: TRBJ2-7

DNA: TGTGCCAGCAGTTTACGGCGAGGTCTAGCGACATCCTACGAGCAGTACTTC
CDR3: CASSLRRGLATSYEQYF
size: .
V: TRBV27
D: .
J: TRBJ2-7

DNA: TGTGCCACCAGCACAGGGCCCGACACCGGGGAGCTGTTTTTT
CDR3: CATSTGPDTGELFF
size: once
V: TRBV15
D: .
J: TRBJ2-2

DNA: TGTGCCAGCAGCCCCCACCTGGGGGGATCTTACAATGAGCAGTTCTTC
CDR3: CASSPHLGGSYNEQFF
size: .
V: TRBV7-2
D: .
J: TRBJ2-1

DNA: TGTGCCAGCAGCTCATCGAGCGGGAGCTCGGGCTATGAGCAGTTCTTC
CDR3: CASSSSSGSSGYEQFF
size: once
V: TRBV9
D: TRBD2
J: TRBJ2-1

DNA: TGTGCCAGCAGCTTACCGGAGGGGACAGGGTTCGCGAACACCGGGGAGCTGTTTTTT
CDR3: CASSLPEGTGFANTGELFF
size: .
V: TRBV5-4
D: TRBD1
J: TRBJ2-2

DNA: TGCGCCAGCAGCCGAACAAGCGGGAGGGCCCGAGAGACCCAGTACTTC
CDR3: CASSRTSGRARETQYF
size: .
V: TRBV4-1
D: TRBD2
J: TRBJ2-5

DNA: TGTGCCAGCAGCCCAGGGGGGTCAGGGGTCTACGAGCAGTACTTC
CDR3: CASSPGGSGVYEQYF
size: .
V: TRBV13
D: .
J: TRBJ2-7

DNA: TGTGCCAGCAGCTTGGGACAGGGGACCGGGGAGCTGTTTTTT
CDR3: CASSLGQGTGELFF
size: .
V: TRBV11-3
D: TRBD1
J: TRBJ2-2

DNA: TGTGCCAGCAGCAGTAACAACATTCAGTACTTC
CDR3: CASSSNNIQYF
size: .
V: TRBV2
D: .
J: TRBJ2-4

DNA: TGTGCCAGCCTACCCCTTGCGGGTGGCACTGAAGCTTTCTTT
CDR3: CASLPLAGGTEAFF
size: .
V: TRBV6-5
D: .
J: TRBJ1-1

DNA: TGTGCCACCAGCAAGGTGGGGGGTGGGGGCACTGAAGCTTTCTTT
CDR3: CATSKVGGGGTEAFF
size: .
V: TRBV15
D: .
J: TRBJ1-1

DNA: TGTGCCAGCAAGCCTCTGCGGGGAGGGGGGGTATATAGCAATCAGCCCCAGCATTTT
CDR3: CASKPLRGGGVYSNQPQHF
size: .
V: TRBV28
D: .
J: TRBJ1-5

DNA: TGTGCCAGCAGCTTGTATCCGGGACTAGCGGGAGAAGAGCAGTTCTTC
CDR3: CASSLYPGLAGEEQFF
size: .
V: TRBV7-3
D: TRBD2
J: TRBJ2-1

DNA: TGTGCCAGCAGCCCGGGACAGTATAATTCACCCCTCCACTTT
CDR3: CASSPGQYNSPLHF
size: .
V: TRBV27
D: TRBD1
J: TRBJ1-6

DNA: TGTGCCAGCAGCCTCCGGGACAGTCTTAATGAAAAACTGTTTTTT
CDR3: CASSLRDSLNEKLFF
size: .
V: TRBV9
D: TRBD1
J: TRBJ1-4

DNA: TGTGCCAGCAGGCGCAAGACTGAGACGGGGAGCCAGTACTTC
CDR3: CASRRKTETGSQYF
size: .
V: TRBV28
D: .
J: TRBJ2-5

DNA: TGTGCCAGCAGGCCGACTAGCGGGAGGTCCCCAGATACGCAGTATTTT
CDR3: CASRPTSGRSPDTQYF
size: .
V: TRBV7-9
D: TRBD2
J: TRBJ2-3

DNA: TGCAGTGCTAGTTCCAGCGGGGTAAATACGCAGTATTTT
CDR3: CSASSSGVNTQYF
size: .
V: TRBV20-1
D: TRBD2
J: TRBJ2-3

DNA: TGTGCCAGCAGTGAACGGAGCTCTGGAAACACCATATATTTT
CDR3: CASSERSSGNTIYF
size: .
V: TRBV6-1
D: .
J: TRBJ1-3

DNA: TGTGCCAGCAGCTTCTCAGCGGAGGTGCCCGGGGAGCTGTTTTTT
CDR3: CASSFSAEVPGELFF
size: .
V: TRBV11-2
D: .
J: TRBJ2-2